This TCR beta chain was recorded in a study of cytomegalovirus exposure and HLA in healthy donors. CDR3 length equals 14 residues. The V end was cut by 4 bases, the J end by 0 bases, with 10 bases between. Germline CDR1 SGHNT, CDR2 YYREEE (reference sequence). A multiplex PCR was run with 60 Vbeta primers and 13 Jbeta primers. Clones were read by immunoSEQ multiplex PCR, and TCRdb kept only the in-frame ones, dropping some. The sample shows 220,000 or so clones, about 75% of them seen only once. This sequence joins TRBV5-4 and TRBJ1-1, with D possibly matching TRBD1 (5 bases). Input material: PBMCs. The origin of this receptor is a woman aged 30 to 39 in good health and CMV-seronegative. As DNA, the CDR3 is TGTGCCAGCAGCGCAGGGCAATTGAACACTGAAGCTTTCTTT. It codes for CASSAGQLNTEAFF.